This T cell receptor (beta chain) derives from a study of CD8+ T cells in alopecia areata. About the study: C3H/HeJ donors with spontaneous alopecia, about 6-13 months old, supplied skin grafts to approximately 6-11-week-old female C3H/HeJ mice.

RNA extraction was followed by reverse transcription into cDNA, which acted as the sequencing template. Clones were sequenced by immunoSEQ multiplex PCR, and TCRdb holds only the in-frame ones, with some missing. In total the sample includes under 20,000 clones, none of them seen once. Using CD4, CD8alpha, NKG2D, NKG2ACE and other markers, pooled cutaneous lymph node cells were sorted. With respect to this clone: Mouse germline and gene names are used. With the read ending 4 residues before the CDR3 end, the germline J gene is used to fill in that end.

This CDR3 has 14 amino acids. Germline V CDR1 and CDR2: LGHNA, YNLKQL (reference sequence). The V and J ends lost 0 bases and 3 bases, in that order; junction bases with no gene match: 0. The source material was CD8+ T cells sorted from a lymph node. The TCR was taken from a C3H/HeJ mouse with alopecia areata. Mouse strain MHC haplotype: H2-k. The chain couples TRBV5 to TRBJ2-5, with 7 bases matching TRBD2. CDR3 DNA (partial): TGTGCCAGCAGCCAAGAGGGACTGCAAGAC. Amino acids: CASSQEGLQD. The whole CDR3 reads CASSQEGLQDTQYF.